Below are 18 T cell receptor beta chains sequenced from a single sample in a study of blood T cells in healthy people across ages. Through a sample-barcoded 5' primer and a J-beta primer mix, a second PCR was run for 7 to 11 cycles. Using its own MiXCR run on the 5' RACE reads, TCRdb lists one record per CDR3 protein. The data show around 940,000 distinct CDR3 sequences, approximately 50% seen once. Material: blood. Receptors were obtained from an older woman in good health.

The chain recombines TRBV14 with TRBJ2-1; 7 bases line up with TRBD1. This CDR3 region has 15 residues. The germline CDR1 and CDR2 sequences are SGHDN and FVKESK. V dropped 2 bases and J dropped 8; count of bases not matched to a gene: 9. CDR3 residues: CASSQQGVKQDEQFF. The CDR3 bases are TGTGCCAGCAGCCAACAGGGGGTCAAACAGGATGAGCAGTTCTTC.

The chain employs TRBV28 and TRBJ2-3; 8 bases map to TRBD2. The J segment lost 3 bases and the V segment lost 4 bases, leaving 3 bases of the junction unmatched. CDR3 length: 14 residues. CDR1 MDHEN and CDR2 SYDVKM come from the germline V gene. DNA for the CDR3: TGTGCCAGCAGTTCCGGGGGGGTTACAGATACGCAGTATTTT. It codes for CASSSGGVTDTQYF.

The J gene is TRBJ2-7, the V gene TRBV4-1, with 7 bases fitting TRBD1. The CDR3 totals 16 residues. V was clipped by 0 bases and J by 0 bases; unmatched bases: 5. In germline, CDR1 is MGHRA, CDR2 YSYEKL. The CDR3 nucleotides are TGCGCCAGCAGCCAAGAAGGGGGCCGAACCTCCTACGAGCAGTACTTC. This encodes CASSQEGGRTSYEQYF.

The chain couples TRBV20-1 to TRBJ2-3, with D uncertain. CDR3 length: 13 amino acids. The germline CDR1 and CDR2 sequences are DFQATT and SNEGSKA (reference sequence). Deletions cut 0 bases from V and 3 bases from J, with 7 bases between. The CDR3 reads CSARDPLTDTQYF. As DNA, the CDR3 is TGCAGTGCTAGAGATCCCCTTACAGATACGCAGTATTTT.

The chain is built from TRBV12-3 or TRBV12-4 and TRBJ2-3, with D hard to call. This CDR3 spans 15 amino acids. V was shortened by 5 bases and J by 1 base, with 13 bases between the two germline ends. CDR3 sequence (DNA): TGTGCCAGCAGTATGGGCCAAGAGGGCACAGATACGCAGTATTTT. Translated: CASSMGQEGTDTQYF.

This clonotype appeared once. The genes are TRBV18 and TRBJ1-2; 8 bases are shared with TRBD1. V was pared by 2 bases and J by 4 bases, with 6 bases of the junction left unmatched. This CDR3 has 15 amino acids. Per germline, CDR1 KGHSH and CDR2 LQKENI. The CDR3: CASSPGTGQVYGYTF. DNA for the CDR3: TGTGCCAGCTCACCAGGGACGGGACAGGTCTATGGCTACACCTTC. The entire variable domain, with the rest obtained from reference TRBV18 and TRBJ1-2, is as follows: NAGVMQNPRHLVRRRGQEARLRCSPMKGHSHVYWYRQLPEEGLKFMVYLQKENIIDESGMPKERFSAEFPKEGPSILRIQQVVRGDSAAYFCASSPGTGQVYGYTFGSGTRLTVV.

The chain couples TRBV2 to TRBJ2-1; unclear D gene. This CDR3 is built from 16 residues. The V gene's germline CDR1 is SNHLY and CDR2 FYNNEI. V shed 1 base and J shed 8 bases, with 18 bases lying between them. This chain's CDR3 is CASSEGQDLGGDEQFF. CDR3 DNA sequence: TGTGCCAGCAGTGAAGGGCAGGATCTGGGCGGTGATGAGCAGTTCTTC.

The rearrangement joins TRBV30 to TRBJ1-5; D gene ambiguous. Germline loops: CDR1 GTSNPN, CDR2 SVGIG (reference sequence). Trimming took off 2 bases at V and 5 bases at J, with 10 bases between the two ends. The CDR3 consists of 13 residues. Written as DNA, the CDR3 is TGTGCCTGGAGTCGCGGGGAGGATCAGCCCCAGCATTTT. As protein: CAWSRGEDQPQHF.

This sequence joins TRBV7-9 and TRBJ2-4; D gene unclear. Near its end, the DNA agrees better with TRBJ2-7, so the J call may be wrong. The CDR3 loop spans 13 amino acids. The germline V gene encodes CDR1 SEHNR and CDR2 FQNEAQ (reference sequence). The CDR3 is CASHPTPEHEQYF. In DNA, the CDR3 is TGTGCCAGTCATCCGACCCCGGAACACGAGCAGTACTTC.

V usage is TRBV7-2 and J usage is TRBJ2-7, with a possible D match to TRBD1 (7 bases). The assigned J gene may be wrong: the sequence end matches TRBJ2-5 better. The CDR3 runs 15 residues. Germline-derived CDR1 and CDR2 are SGHTA and FQGNSA. The CDR3 DNA sequence: TGTGCCAGCAGCTCTCGCGGGACAGACCAAGAGACCCAGTACTTC. This gives the protein CASSSRGTDQETQYF.

The table lists this clonotype with a few counts. The chain links TRBV15 to TRBJ2-7; D not resolved. Germline V gene lookup returns CDR1 LNHNV and CDR2 YYDKDF (reference sequence). This CDR3 is 14 amino acids long. V was cut by 0 bases and J by 2 bases, with 8 bases left in between. In nucleotides, the CDR3 is TGTGCCACCAGCAGAGATCCCCAGACCTACGAGCAGTACTTC. As protein: CATSRDPQTYEQYF. Drawing the rest from reference TRBV15 and TRBJ2-7, the complete variable domain is DAMVIQNPRYQVTQFGKPVTLSCSQTLNHNVMYWYQQKSSQAPKLLFHYYDKDFNNEADTPDNFQSRRPNTSFCFLDIRSPGLGDTAMYLCATSRDPQTYEQYFGPGTRLTVT.

The chain joins TRBV20-1 to TRBJ2-3; 9 bases are shared with TRBD2. This CDR3 region has 15 residues. Germline assignment: CDR1 DFQATT and CDR2 SNEGSKA (reference sequence). V lost 6 bases, J lost 7 bases, and 14 bases stayed unmatched. The CDR3 region has the DNA TGCAGTGCACATACCCCCGGGACTAGCCAACATACGCAGTATTTT. It translates to CSAHTPGTSQHTQYF.

This clonotype was seen only a few times. This sequence joins TRBV12-3 or TRBV12-4 and TRBJ2-2; 14 bases fit TRBD2. J gave up 7 bases and V 6 bases, and 4 bases lay outside the gene matches. The CDR3 contains 15 residues. CDR3 sequence: CASRGLAGVSGELFF. CDR3 in DNA: TGTGCCAGCAGGGGACTAGCGGGAGTCAGCGGGGAGCTGTTTTTT.

As concerns this clonotype: One end of the junction fails to match germline, which may point to a read error. The chain uses TRBV5-6 and TRBJ2-3, with D perhaps matching TRBD2 (5 bases). Germline CDR1 reads SGHDT; CDR2 reads YYEEEE. This CDR3 is built from 13 residues. The CDR3 DNA reads as TGTGCCGGCAGCCCGGGATGGAGAGATACGCAGTATTTT. Protein sequence: CAGSPGWRDTQYF.

The chain's CDR3 is CASSQSGGWDIQYF. The CDR3 coding sequence is TGTGCCAGCAGCCAATCAGGGGGCTGGGACATTCAGTACTTC. The rearrangement links TRBV6-1 to TRBJ2-4; 8 nucleotides agree with TRBD1. J lost 8 bases, V lost 6 bases, and 9 bases had no gene match. Per the germline V gene, CDR1 is MNHNS and CDR2 is SASEGT. The CDR3 is made up of 14 amino acids.

The chain employs TRBV2 and TRBJ2-7, with 9 bases lining up with TRBD2. V trimming: 7 bases; J trimming: 0 bases; junction bases outside the gene matches: 10. CDR3 length equals 16 residues. Germline CDR1 reads SNHLY; CDR2 reads FYNNEI. In nucleotides, the CDR3 is TGTGCCAGCACCAGAAATAGCGGGAGCCTCTCCTACGAGCAGTACTTC. Its translation: CASTRNSGSLSYEQYF.

This sequence joins TRBV20-1 and TRBJ2-7; the D is unclear. V was pared by 3 bases and J by 0 bases, with 12 bases between. Germline CDR1 DFQATT, CDR2 SNEGSKA (reference sequence). The CDR3 spans 14 residues. The CDR3 coding sequence is TGCAGTGCTAGTGCAGGACCCTACTCCTACGAGCAGTACTTC. Translation gives CSASAGPYSYEQYF.

The chain couples TRBV20-1 to TRBJ2-5, with 7 bases lining up with TRBD2. The junction had 13 bases not matched to a gene; V was cut back by 2 bases and J by 7 bases. This CDR3 comprises 15 residues. CDR1 is DFQATT and CDR2 is SNEGSKA in the germline V gene (reference sequence). In DNA form, the CDR3 reads TGCAGTGCTAGAACCAGCGGGGTCTCCAGAGGGACCCAGTACTTC. Residues: CSARTSGVSRGTQYF.